This is a list of T cell receptor beta chains from one sample in a study of cytomegalovirus exposure and HLA in healthy donors. Data came from immunoSEQ multiplex PCR; TCRdb stores just in-frame clones and leaves some out. The table shows fewer than 250,000 clones, with roughly four fifths occurring only once. Specimen: PBMCs. These receptors all come from a girl between 10 and 17 years old in good health and CMV-seronegative. CDR3s include the opening cysteine and the closing phenylalanine or tryptophan. The D gene is left open where the match is weak. Part of the rows lack a size; the others show once, few, many or a class for expanded clones.

v_gene,j_gene,d_gene,abundance,CDR3nt,CDR3aa
TRBV19,TRBJ1-1,.,.,TGTGCCAGTAGTATTAATCCAGGGCCCACTGAAGCTTTCTTT,CASSINPGPTEAFF
TRBV6-1,TRBJ2-4,.,.,TGTGCCACCCCTGCCCCAGGGGTCAAAAACATTCAGTACTTC,CATPAPGVKNIQYF
TRBV7-2,TRBJ2-3,TRBD1,.,TGTGCCAGCAGCTTACAGTTTCAGGGGGCAACAGATACGCAGTATTTT,CASSLQFQGATDTQYF
TRBV7-3,TRBJ2-1,TRBD2,.,TGTGCCAGCAGCCCCATTCGTCTCGCGGGGGGTACCCCCTACAATGAGCAGTTCTTC,CASSPIRLAGGTPYNEQFF
TRBV7-2,TRBJ1-2,.,.,TGTGCCAGCAGCTTCTCACTATTCGGGGGTGGCTACACCTTC,CASSFSLFGGGYTF
TRBV28,TRBJ1-5,.,.,TGTGCCAGCAGTTTAGGGACACCCAATCAGCCCCAGCATTTT,CASSLGTPNQPQHF
TRBV7-6,TRBJ2-7,.,.,TGTGCCAGCAGCTTATCGGTCTCCTACGAGCAGTACTTC,CASSLSVSYEQYF
TRBV5-4,TRBJ2-1,TRBD2,.,TGTGCCAGCAGATCTAGGGGACTAGCGGGCGACTCCTACAATGAGCAGTTCTTC,CASRSRGLAGDSYNEQFF
TRBV5-6,TRBJ2-3,TRBD1,once,TGTGCCAGCAGCTTCAGGGACAGGGTATCAGATACGCAGTATTTT,CASSFRDRVSDTQYF
TRBV5-4,TRBJ2-7,.,.,TGTGCCAGCAGCTTGTCTGGGAGCTCCTACGAGCAGTACTTC,CASSLSGSSYEQYF
TRBV6-1,TRBJ2-7,TRBD1,.,TGTGCCAGCAGTGAGCAGACAGGGTACGAGCAGTACTTC,CASSEQTGYEQYF
TRBV27,TRBJ2-7,.,.,TGTGCCAGCTCTGCGGCCCTTAACGAGCAGTACTTC,CASSAALNEQYF
TRBV6-1,TRBJ2-7,TRBD1,.,TGTGCCAGCACCGAACAGGGGGTTGCAGGCGAGCAGTACTTC,CASTEQGVAGEQYF
TRBV11-2,TRBJ2-1,TRBD2,.,TGTGCCAGCAGCATTAGCGGGAGACGGGACAATGAGCAGTTCTTC,CASSISGRRDNEQFF
TRBV19,TRBJ2-1,TRBD2,.,TGTGCCAGTAATCCCAGACTAGCGGGCGATGAGCAGTTCTTC,CASNPRLAGDEQFF
TRBV11-2,TRBJ2-2,TRBD1,.,TGTGCCAGCAGCTTAAACAGGGGTGGGACCGGGGAGCTGTTTTTT,CASSLNRGGTGELFF
TRBV18,TRBJ1-2,TRBD1,.,TGTGCCAGCTCACCAGGACAGGGGGCGAACTATGGCTACACCTTC,CASSPGQGANYGYTF
TRBV28,TRBJ1-6,.,.,TGTGCCAGCAGTCCGTACCGGGGGATTAATTCACCCCTCCACTTT,CASSPYRGINSPLHF
TRBV19,TRBJ1-4,TRBD1,.,TGTGCCAGTAGAGCGGGACAGGGCATAAATAATGAAAAACTGTTTTTT,CASRAGQGINNEKLFF
TRBV6-1,TRBJ2-3,.,.,TGTGCCAGCCTGGGCAGAGAGTCTAGCACAGATACGCAGTATTTT,CASLGRESSTDTQYF
TRBV5-5,TRBJ1-4,TRBD1,once,TGTGCCAGCAGCTTGGGCGTCATAGGGACAGGGGTTAATGAAAAACTGTTTTTT,CASSLGVIGTGVNEKLFF
TRBV5-5,TRBJ1-2,TRBD1,.,TGTGCCAGCAGCCGGGACAGGGATTATGGCTACACCTTC,CASSRDRDYGYTF
TRBV6-1,TRBJ1-2,.,.,TGTGCCAACCGGGAGCAACCCAACTATGGCTACACCTTC,CANREQPNYGYTF
TRBV7-7,TRBJ2-7,.,.,TGTGCCAGCAGCGAGACTAGTGCCGGCGAGCAGTACTTC,CASSETSAGEQYF
TRBV7-2,TRBJ2-7,.,.,TGTGCCAGCAGCTTCGCTAGATACGAGCAGTACTTC,CASSFARYEQYF
TRBV11-2,TRBJ2-7,.,.,TGTGCCAGCAGCTTACCCGGGGTGGTAGTCGAGCAGTACTTC,CASSLPGVVVEQYF
TRBV19,TRBJ2-3,.,.,TGTGCCAGTAGTGCGGGCCCGGCGGATACGCAGTATTTT,CASSAGPADTQYF
TRBV15,TRBJ1-4,TRBD1,.,TGTGCCACCAGCAGAACAGGAGGGACAGCGCCTAATGAAAAACTGTTTTTT,CATSRTGGTAPNEKLFF
TRBV28,TRBJ1-1,TRBD1,.,TGTGCCAGCAGTTTTGACAGGGGAGAGGGCAGCACTGAAGCTTTCTTT,CASSFDRGEGSTEAFF
TRBV4-1,TRBJ1-2,TRBD1,.,TGCGCCAGCAGCCAAGATCCCACCTACGGGACAGGACATGGCTACACCTTC,CASSQDPTYGTGHGYTF
TRBV7-8,TRBJ2-5,TRBD2,.,TGTGCCAGCAGCTTACAGCGGGGGGGCCTTGAGACCCAGTACTTC,CASSLQRGGLETQYF
TRBV28,TRBJ1-3,.,.,TGTGCCAGCAGTTTACAGGGGCTTCACTCTGGAAACACCATATATTTT,CASSLQGLHSGNTIYF